This T cell receptor (beta chain) emerged from a study of vaccination effects on CD4 cells after COVID-19. Generated by immunoSEQ multiplex PCR, the TCRdb table keeps only in-frame clones and is missing some. Here the sample spans fewer than 40,000 clones, roughly 79% being singletons. The sample holds one count of this clone. The antigen remains undetermined. ViraFEST expansion of antigen-specific CD4+ T cells with viral peptide pools preceded sequencing. Culture lasted about 11 days before CD4+ T cell isolation. Everyone in the study got two shots of either the BNT162b2 or mRNA-1273 vaccine. V dropped 2 bases and J dropped 6; count of bases not matched to a gene: 5. Germline V gene data show CDR1 as LGHDT and CDR2 as YNNKEL (reference sequence). This CDR3 is built from 15 residues.

This specimen was CD4+ T cells from PBMCs cultured with HCoV-NL63 spike peptides, taken after COVID-19 vaccination. This chain uses TRBV3-1 (or the pseudogene TRBV3-2) with TRBJ1-5; 9 nucleotides align to TRBD1. The receptor's source is a human donor who received a COVID-19 vaccine. Some clones in this sample may be carry-over from other donors' samples. The CDR3 DNA reads as TGTGCCAGCAGCCAACCGGGACAGGGTCCTCAGCCCCAGCATTTT. This gives the protein CASSQPGQGPQPQHF.